This TCR beta chain stems from a study of OX40 agonist ivuxolimab in advanced cancers. Clones were sequenced by immunoSEQ multiplex PCR, and TCRdb holds only the in-frame ones, with some missing. Among 65,000 to 85,000 clones, 70% to 90% were seen once, and the ten largest hold approximately 2%. Germline values: CDR1 GTSNPN, CDR2 SVGIG (reference sequence). The CDR3 length is 14 residues. Trimming pared 1 base from V and 4 bases from J, leaving 13 bases between. This clone was seen a handful of times. This rearrangement joins TRBV30 to TRBJ2-5; weak D call: TRBD1 (6 bases). This TCR was recovered from an adult with an advanced solid tumor such as melanoma, head and neck, liver or kidney cancer. The specimen comprised CD4+ or CD8+ T cells sorted from blood, sampled in a trial of the OX40 agonist ivuxolimab. CDR3 bases: TGTGCCTGGAGTGATCAGGGGAATAGAGAGACCCAGTACTTC. It translates to CAWSDQGNRETQYF. Combining the CDR3 with reference TRBV30 and TRBJ2-5 gives the whole variable domain SQTIHQWPATLVQPVGSPLSLECTVEGTSNPNLYWYRQAAGRGLQLLFYSVGIGQISSEVPQNLSASRPQDRQFILSSKKLLLSDSGFYLCAWSDQGNRETQYFGPGTRLLVL.